This paragraph covers one T cell receptor (beta chain) sequence. Its antigen is not known. The PCR contained 60 Vbeta and 13 Jbeta primers. The data were produced by immunoSEQ multiplex PCR, yet TCRdb's version contains in-frame clones alone and is incomplete. This sample carries around 100,000 clones, 80% of them seen once, and the ten largest clones take 6% to 8%. The record originates from a study of cytomegalovirus exposure and HLA in healthy donors. Study observations and caveats: Most sequenced TCRs were rare (though some public TCRs occurred in many donors). HLA alleles were associated with 16,951 TCR beta sequences in a later analysis at 0.05 false discovery rate. The authors later found most CMV-associated TCR beta chains appeared HLA-restricted.

V was cut by 10 bases and J by 0 bases, with 13 bases left in between. There are 15 residues in the CDR3. The V gene's germline CDR1 is ENHRY and CDR2 SYGVKD. This chain connects TRBV10-3 to TRBJ2-6; tentatively, D is TRBD1 (7 bases). The sequencing input was PBMCs. This clonotype was sampled from a man aged 25 to 40 in good health and CMV-seronegative. The CDR3 loop is CATGGQISGANVLTF. DNA of the CDR3: TGTGCCACCGGGGGACAGATCTCTGGGGCCAACGTCCTGACTTTC.